The clone carrying this TCR beta chain has only one observation. This entry belongs to a study of blood T cell repertoires in COVID-19. In the study overall: In each case, the material was cDNA or gDNA derived from T cells, B-cell-depleted T cells, or PBMCs.

CDR1 is MDHEN and CDR2 is SYDVKM in the germline V gene. This CDR3 is built from 20 residues. V was clipped by 6 bases and J by 5 bases; unmatched bases: 21. Sequenced by immunoSEQ multiplex PCR; TCRdb stores in-frame clones only, minus some. Among about 91,000 clones listed, 76% were seen once. The TCR comes from a man between 65 and 79 years old with acute or convalescent COVID-19. V gene TRBV28 combines with J gene TRBJ2-2, with 10 bases that match TRBD2. The sequencing sample was made of peripheral blood. The CDR3 DNA reads TGTGCCAGCAGCCTTCCTGGACTAGCGGTCACACTTATAGAGACCGGGGAGCTGTTTTTT. Translation: CASSLPGLAVTLIETGELFF.